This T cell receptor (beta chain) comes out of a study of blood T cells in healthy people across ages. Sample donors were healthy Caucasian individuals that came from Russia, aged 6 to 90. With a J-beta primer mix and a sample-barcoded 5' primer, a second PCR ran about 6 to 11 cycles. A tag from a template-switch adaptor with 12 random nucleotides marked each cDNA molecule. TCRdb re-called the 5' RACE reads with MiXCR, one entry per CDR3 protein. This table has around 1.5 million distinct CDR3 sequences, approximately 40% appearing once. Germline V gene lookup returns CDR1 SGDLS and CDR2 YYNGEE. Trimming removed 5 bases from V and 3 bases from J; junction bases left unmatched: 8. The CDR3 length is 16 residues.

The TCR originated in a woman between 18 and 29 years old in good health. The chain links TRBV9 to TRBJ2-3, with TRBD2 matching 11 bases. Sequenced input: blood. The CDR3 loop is CASRSGLAGGTDTQYF. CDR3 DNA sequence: TGTGCCAGCAGGAGCGGGCTAGCGGGAGGAACAGATACGCAGTATTTT.